This T cell receptor (beta chain) was obtained from a study of T cells in Graves' hyperthyroidism and ophthalmopathy. Regarding the study as a whole: Onset of ophthalmopathy came a median roughly 6.5 months after the model predicted it.

Amplified TCR beta CDR3 regions came from RNA transcripts. HTBI primers drove first-round RT-PCR of the TCR CDR3. Each CDR3 protein gets one entry after TCRdb re-called the multiplex PCR reads with MiXCR. The sample yields 610,000 or so distinct CDR3 sequences, just over 45% seen once. This clonotype was detected only a few times. Its antigen is not known. Stable disease denoted Graves' hyperthyroidism without ophthalmopathy progression within 18 months. Trimming cost V 3 bases and J 7 bases; bases outside gene matches: 5. The germline V gene has CDR1 DFQATT and CDR2 SNEGSKA (reference sequence). CDR3 length: 12 amino acids.

The chain couples TRBV20-1 to TRBJ2-7, with 8 bases fitting TRBD2. This clonotype was sampled from a woman aged 18-29 years with Graves' hyperthyroidism. The sequencing input was peripheral blood or thyroid tissue (not recorded which). The CDR3 is CSASSGRGEQYF. The DNA of the CDR3 is TGCAGTGCTAGTTCCGGGAGGGGGGAGCAGTACTTC.